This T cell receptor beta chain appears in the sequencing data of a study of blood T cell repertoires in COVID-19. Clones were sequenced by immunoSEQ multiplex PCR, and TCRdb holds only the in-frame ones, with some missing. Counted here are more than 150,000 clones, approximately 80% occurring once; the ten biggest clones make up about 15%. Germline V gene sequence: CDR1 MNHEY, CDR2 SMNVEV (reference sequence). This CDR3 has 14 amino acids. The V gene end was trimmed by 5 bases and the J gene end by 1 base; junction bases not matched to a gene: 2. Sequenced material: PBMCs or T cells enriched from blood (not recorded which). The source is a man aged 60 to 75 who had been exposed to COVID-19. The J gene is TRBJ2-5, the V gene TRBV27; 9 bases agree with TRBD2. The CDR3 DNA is TGTGCCAGCAGTGCTAGCGGGACCCAAGAGACCCAGTACTTC. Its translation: CASSASGTQETQYF.